This T cell receptor (beta chain) was observed in a study of OX40 agonist ivuxolimab in advanced cancers. Repertoires were generated with immunoSEQ multiplex PCR, while TCRdb's copy carries only in-frame clones and drops some. The table records approximately 7,400 clones, around 86% of them present only once. The ends were cut back, 5 bases at V and 4 bases at J, with 10 bases in the middle. The CDR3 is 13 amino acids. Germline V gene lookup returns CDR1 ENHRY and CDR2 SYGVKD. The chain joins TRBV10-3 to TRBJ2-3; a possible D gene is TRBD2 (6 bases). The receptor's source is an adult with an advanced solid tumor such as melanoma, head and neck, liver or kidney cancer. The source material was CD4+ or CD8+ T cells sorted from blood, sampled in a trial of the OX40 agonist ivuxolimab. Here the CDR3 DNA reads TGTGCCATCAGTCTCCGGGAGTCAGATACGCAGTATTTT. Amino acids: CAISLRESDTQYF.